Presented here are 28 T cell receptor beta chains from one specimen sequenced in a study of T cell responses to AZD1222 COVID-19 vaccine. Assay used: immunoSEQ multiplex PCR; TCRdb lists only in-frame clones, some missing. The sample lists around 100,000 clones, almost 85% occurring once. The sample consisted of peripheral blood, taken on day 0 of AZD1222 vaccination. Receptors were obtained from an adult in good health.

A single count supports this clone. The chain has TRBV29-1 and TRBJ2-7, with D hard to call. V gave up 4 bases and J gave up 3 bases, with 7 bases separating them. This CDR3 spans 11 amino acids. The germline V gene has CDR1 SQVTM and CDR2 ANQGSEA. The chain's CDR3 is CSVGWLYEQYF. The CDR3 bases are TGCAGCGTTGGGTGGCTCTACGAGCAGTACTTC.

CDR3 sequence (DNA): TGCGCCAGCAGCTTGGCCTCCGGGTACAATGAGCAGTTCTTC. Translated, it gives CASSLASGYNEQFF. V is TRBV5-1 and J is TRBJ2-1; D is undetermined. In germline, CDR1 is SGHRS, CDR2 YFSETQ. This CDR3 spans 14 amino acids. V was trimmed by 0 bases and J by 4 bases, leaving 8 bases between them.

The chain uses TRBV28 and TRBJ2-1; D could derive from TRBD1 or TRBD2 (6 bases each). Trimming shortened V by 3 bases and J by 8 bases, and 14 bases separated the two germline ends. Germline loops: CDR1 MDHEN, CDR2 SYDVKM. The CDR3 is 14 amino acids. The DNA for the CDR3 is TGTGCCAGCAGTTTGGAGGGGGAGTGGGATGAGCAGTTCTTC. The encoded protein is CASSLEGEWDEQFF.

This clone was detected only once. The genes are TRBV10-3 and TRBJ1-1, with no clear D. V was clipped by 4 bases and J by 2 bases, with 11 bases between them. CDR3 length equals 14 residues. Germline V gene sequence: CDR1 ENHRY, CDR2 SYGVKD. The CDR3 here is CAISGRATNTEAFF. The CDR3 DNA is TGTGCCATCAGTGGTCGAGCTACAAACACTGAAGCTTTCTTT.

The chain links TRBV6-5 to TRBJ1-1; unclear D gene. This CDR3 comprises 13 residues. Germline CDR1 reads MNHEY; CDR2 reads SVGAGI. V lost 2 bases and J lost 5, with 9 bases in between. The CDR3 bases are TGTGCCAGCAGTTACGCTGGGATGACTGAAGCTTTCTTT. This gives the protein CASSYAGMTEAFF.

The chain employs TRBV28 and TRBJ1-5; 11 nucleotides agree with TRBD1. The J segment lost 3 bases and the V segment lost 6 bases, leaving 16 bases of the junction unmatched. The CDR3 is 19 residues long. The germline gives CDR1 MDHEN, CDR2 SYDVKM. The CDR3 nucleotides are TGTGCCAGCAGCCCCCATGGGGGCGGGACAGGGGGTTTCAATCAGCCCCAGCATTTT. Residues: CASSPHGGGTGGFNQPQHF.

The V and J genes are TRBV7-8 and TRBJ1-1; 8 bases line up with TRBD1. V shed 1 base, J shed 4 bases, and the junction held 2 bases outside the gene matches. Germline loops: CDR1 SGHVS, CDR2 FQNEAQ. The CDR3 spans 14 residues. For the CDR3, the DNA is TGTGCCAGCAGCTTAGGAGACAGGGGCACTGAAGCTTTCTTT. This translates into CASSLGDRGTEAFF. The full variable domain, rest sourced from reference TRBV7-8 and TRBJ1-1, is GAGVSQSPRYKVAKRGQDVALRCDPISGHVSLFWYQQALGQGPEFLTYFQNEAQLDKSGLPSDRFFAERPEGSVSTLKIQRTQQEDSAVYLCASSLGDRGTEAFFGQGTRLTVV.

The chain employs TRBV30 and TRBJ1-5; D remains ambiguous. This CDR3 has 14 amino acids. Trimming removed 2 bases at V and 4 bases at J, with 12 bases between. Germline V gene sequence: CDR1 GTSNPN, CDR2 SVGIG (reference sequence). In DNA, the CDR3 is TGTGCCTGGAGTTTGGGATTTCCGAATCAGCCCCAGCATTTT. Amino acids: CAWSLGFPNQPQHF.

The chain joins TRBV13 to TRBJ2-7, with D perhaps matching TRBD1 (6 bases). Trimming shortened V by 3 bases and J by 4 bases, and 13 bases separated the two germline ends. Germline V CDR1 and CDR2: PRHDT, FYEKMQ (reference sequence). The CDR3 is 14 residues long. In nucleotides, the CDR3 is TGTGCCAGCAGCTTGGACAGTAGGGATTACGAGCAGTACTTC. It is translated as CASSLDSRDYEQYF.

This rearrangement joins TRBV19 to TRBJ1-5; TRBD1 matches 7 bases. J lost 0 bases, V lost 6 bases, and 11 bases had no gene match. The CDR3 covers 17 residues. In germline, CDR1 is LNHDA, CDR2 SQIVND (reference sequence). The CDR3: CASRNRGTDYSNQPQHF. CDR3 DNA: TGTGCCAGTAGGAATCGAGGGACAGACTATAGCAATCAGCCCCAGCATTTT.

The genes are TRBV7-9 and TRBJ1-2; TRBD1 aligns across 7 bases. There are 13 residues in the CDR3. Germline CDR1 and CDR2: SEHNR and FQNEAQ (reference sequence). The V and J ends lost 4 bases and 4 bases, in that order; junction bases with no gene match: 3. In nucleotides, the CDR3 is TGTGCCAGCAGCTACGGGACAGTCTATGGCTACACCTTC. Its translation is CASSYGTVYGYTF. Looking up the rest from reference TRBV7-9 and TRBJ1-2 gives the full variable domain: DTGVSQNPRHKITKRGQNVTFRCDPISEHNRLYWYRQTLGQGPEFLTYFQNEAQLEKSRLLSDRFSAERPKGSFSTLEIQRTEQGDSAMYLCASSYGTVYGYTFGSGTRLTVV.

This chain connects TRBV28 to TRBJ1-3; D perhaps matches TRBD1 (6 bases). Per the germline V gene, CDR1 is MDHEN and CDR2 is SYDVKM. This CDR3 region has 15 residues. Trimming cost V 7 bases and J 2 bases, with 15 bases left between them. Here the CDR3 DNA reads TGTGCCAGCACCATCGGGGGGCCCACTGGAAACACCATATATTTT. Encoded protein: CASTIGGPTGNTIYF.

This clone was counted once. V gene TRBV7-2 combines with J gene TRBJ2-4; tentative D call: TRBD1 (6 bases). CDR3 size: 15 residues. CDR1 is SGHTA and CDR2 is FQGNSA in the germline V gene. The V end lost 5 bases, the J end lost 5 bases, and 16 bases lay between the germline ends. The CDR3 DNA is TGTGCCAGCAGCGGACAGTCCGGCCCCCAAAACATTCAGTACTTC. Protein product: CASSGQSGPQNIQYF.

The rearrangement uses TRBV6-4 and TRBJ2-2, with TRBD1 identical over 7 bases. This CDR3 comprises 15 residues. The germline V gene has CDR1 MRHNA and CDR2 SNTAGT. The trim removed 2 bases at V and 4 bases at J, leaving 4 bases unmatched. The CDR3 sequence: CASSDKQGSTGELFF. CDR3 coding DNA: TGTGCCAGCAGTGACAAACAGGGGAGCACCGGGGAGCTGTTTTTT.

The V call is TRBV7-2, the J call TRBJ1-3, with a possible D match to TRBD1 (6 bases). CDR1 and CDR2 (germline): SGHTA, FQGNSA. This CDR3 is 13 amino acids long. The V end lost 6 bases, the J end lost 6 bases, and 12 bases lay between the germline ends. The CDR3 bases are TGTGCCAGCAGGCGCAGGGGCACAAACACCATATATTTT. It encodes CASRRRGTNTIYF. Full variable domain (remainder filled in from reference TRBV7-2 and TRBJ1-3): GAGVSQSPSNKVTEKGKDVELRCDPISGHTALYWYRQSLGQGLEFLIYFQGNSAPDKSGLPSDRFSAERTGGSVSTLTIQRTQQEDSAVYLCASRRRGTNTIYFGEGSWLTVV.

The CDR3 region has the DNA TGTGCCAGCATCCCCCGGGGGGGCCCCTACAATGAGCAGTTCTTC. Protein product: CASIPRGGPYNEQFF. This rearrangement joins TRBV7-2 to TRBJ2-1, with 8 bases matching TRBD2. V was clipped by 7 bases and J by 2 bases; unmatched bases: 7. This CDR3 has 15 amino acids. Per germline, CDR1 SGHTA and CDR2 FQGNSA.

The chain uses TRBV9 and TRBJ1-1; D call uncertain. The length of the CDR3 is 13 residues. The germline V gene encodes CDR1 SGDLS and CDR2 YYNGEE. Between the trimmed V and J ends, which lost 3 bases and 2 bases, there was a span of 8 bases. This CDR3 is CASSAPENTEAFF. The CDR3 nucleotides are TGTGCCAGCAGCGCTCCAGAAAACACTGAAGCTTTCTTT.

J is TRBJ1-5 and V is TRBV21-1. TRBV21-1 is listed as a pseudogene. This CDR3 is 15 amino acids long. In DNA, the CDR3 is TGTGCCAGCAGCAAAAGCCCGGGACTCTCACAGCCCCAGCATTTT. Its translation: CASSKSPGLSQPQHF.

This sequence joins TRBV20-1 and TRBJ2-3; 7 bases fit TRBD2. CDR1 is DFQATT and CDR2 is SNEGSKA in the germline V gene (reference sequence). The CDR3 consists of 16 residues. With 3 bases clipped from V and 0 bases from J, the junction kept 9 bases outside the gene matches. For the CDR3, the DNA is TGCAGTGCTAGTGGGGGGAGGGGTCTCAGCACAGATACGCAGTATTTT. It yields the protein CSASGGRGLSTDTQYF.

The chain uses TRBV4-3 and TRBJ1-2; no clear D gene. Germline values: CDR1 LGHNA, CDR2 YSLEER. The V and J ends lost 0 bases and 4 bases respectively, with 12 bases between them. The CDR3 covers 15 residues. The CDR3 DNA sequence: TGCGCCAGCAGCCAAGAACGGCGGGAATCCTATGGCTACACCTTC. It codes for CASSQERRESYGYTF.

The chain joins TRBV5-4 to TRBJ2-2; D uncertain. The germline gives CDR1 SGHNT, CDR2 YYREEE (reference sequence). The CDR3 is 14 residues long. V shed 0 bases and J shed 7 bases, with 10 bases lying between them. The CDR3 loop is CASSLEAGFGELFF. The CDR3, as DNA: TGTGCCAGCAGCTTGGAGGCAGGTTTCGGGGAGCTGTTTTTT.

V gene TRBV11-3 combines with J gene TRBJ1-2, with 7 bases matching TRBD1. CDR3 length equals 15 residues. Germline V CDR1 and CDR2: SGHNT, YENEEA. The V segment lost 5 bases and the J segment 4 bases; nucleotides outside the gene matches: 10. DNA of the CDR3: TGTGCCAGCAGCCACAGGGGCCGGGAGGTCTATGGCTACACCTTC. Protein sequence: CASSHRGREVYGYTF.

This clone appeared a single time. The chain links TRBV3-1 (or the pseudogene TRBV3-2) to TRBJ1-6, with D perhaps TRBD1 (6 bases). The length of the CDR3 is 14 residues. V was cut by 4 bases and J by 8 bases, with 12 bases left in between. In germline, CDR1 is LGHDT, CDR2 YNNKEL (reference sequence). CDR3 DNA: TGTGCCAGCAGCCGCACAGGGTGGGATTCACCCCTCCACTTT. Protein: CASSRTGWDSPLHF.

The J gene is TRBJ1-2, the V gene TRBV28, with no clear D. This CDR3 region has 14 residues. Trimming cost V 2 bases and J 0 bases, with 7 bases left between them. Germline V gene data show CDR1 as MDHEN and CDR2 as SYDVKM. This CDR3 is CASSLGQANYGYTF. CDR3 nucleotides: TGTGCCAGCAGTTTAGGTCAGGCTAACTATGGCTACACCTTC.

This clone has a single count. The CDR3 spells CASSEAGRNYGYTF. The CDR3 coding sequence is TGTGCCAGCAGTGAAGCGGGGAGGAACTATGGCTACACCTTC. This rearrangement joins TRBV6-1 to TRBJ1-2; no definite D call. The CDR3 length is 14 residues. Trimming cost V 0 bases and J 2 bases, with 7 bases left between them. Germline loops: CDR1 MNHNS, CDR2 SASEGT.

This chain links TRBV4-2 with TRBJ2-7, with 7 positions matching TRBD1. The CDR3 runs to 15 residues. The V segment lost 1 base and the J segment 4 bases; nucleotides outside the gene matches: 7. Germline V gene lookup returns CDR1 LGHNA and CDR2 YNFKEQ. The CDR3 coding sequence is TGTGCCAGCAGCCAAGCCGGGGACAGAGTTTACGAGCAGTACTTC. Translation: CASSQAGDRVYEQYF.

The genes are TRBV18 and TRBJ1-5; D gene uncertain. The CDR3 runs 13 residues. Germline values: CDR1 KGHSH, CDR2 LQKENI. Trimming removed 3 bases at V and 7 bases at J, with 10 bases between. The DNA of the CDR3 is TGTGCCAGCTCACCGTTCGTCGACCAGCCCCAGCATTTT. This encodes CASSPFVDQPQHF.

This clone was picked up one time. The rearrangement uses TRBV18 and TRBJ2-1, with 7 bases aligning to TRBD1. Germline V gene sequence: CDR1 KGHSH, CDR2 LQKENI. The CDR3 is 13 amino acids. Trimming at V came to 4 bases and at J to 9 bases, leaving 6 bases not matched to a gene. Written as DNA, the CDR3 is TGTGCCAGCTCACAAGGACAGGTGGTTGAGCAGTTCTTC. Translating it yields CASSQGQVVEQFF.